This paragraph covers one T cell receptor (beta chain) sequence. The target of this receptor is not known. Base qualities are not provided; no much larger clone lies one nucleotide away. The library was made by the immunoSEQ multiplex PCR assay. Alongside multiparametric flow cytometry, deep sequencing of rearranged TCR beta loci was used to profile the T cell repertoires. The source is immuneACCESS, and TCRdb retained only in-frame sequences with V and J called. Part of the clones is not carried over; for the studies checked, unresolved V genes explain less than half of this, and the remainder is unexplained. The table for this sample lists fewer than 30,000 clones; roughly nine tenths of them were counted only once. Of the sample, around 0.81% is held by the ten largest clones. The data belong to a study of lymphopenia after photon versus proton radiotherapy (dated by TCRdb to the late 2010s). About the study as a whole: Photon and proton radiation therapy were compared by the study for their immunological effects in patients with gastrointestinal tumors who developed high-grade lymphopenia. The 20 or so patients in the cohort had gastrointestinal tumors, were treated with either photon or proton therapy, and subsequently developed lymphopenia. The goal of the study was to characterize the differences between the two radiation modalities in how they affect the immune system.

V gives up 6 bases and J gives up 5 bases, and the segment between their germline ends measures 10 bases. CDR1 and CDR2 (LGHNT, FRNRAP) derive from the germline V gene. The CDR3 goes from the cysteine to the phenylalanine over 12 residues. CDR3 DNA only is kept here, 36 bases in frame from base 1. What the authors observed across the whole study: Across the cohort, an inverse correlation was found between a larger post-nadir drop in TCR diversity and overall survival time among patients who died. Proton-treated patients stayed relatively stable during treatment, while photon-treated patients lost naive T cells and TCR diversity and gained effector/memory populations. The authors looked at the survival association only in patients who died, and they framed better survival with proton therapy as a possibility rather than a demonstrated result. After the lymphocyte count nadir, oligoclonal expansion, especially of CD8+ Temra cells, was observed in photon-treated repertoires, and the drop in diversity was driven by this expansion.

The TCR sequence derives from a woman in her forties or fifties with cholangiocarcinoma. The chain is made from TRBV12-5 and TRBJ1-2; the D gene identity is not certain. The sample consisted of peripheral blood, taken from a patient treated with photon-based radiotherapy. The CDR3 sequence is CASGRRIYGYTF. The bases are TGTGCTAGTGGCCGGCGGATTTATGGCTACACCTTC.